The clone carrying this T cell receptor beta chain was picked up many times. Molecular barcoding with unique molecular identifiers was used for the TCRbeta library. TCRdb called the PCR reads again in MiXCR, with one record for every CDR3 protein. The table has about 690,000 distinct CDR3 sequences, approximately 16% seen once. These data come from a study of T-cell reconstitution after alpha-beta-depleted transplantation in children. From germline, CDR1 is SGHRS and CDR2 YFSETQ. This CDR3 is built from 15 residues. Trimming left V 0 bases short and J 6 bases short, with 13 bases between. The sample in question was PBMCs from the stem cell graft donor, obtained from the stem cell graft. The chain uses TRBV5-1 and TRBJ2-1, with D tentatively TRBD1 or TRBD2 (5 bases each). The source is a human donor who donated a stem cell graft to a child with acute myeloid leukemia. The CDR3 nucleotides are TGCGCCAGCAGCTTGGCGGCAGGGAGAGGCAATGAGCAGTTCTTC. This gives the protein CASSLAAGRGNEQFF.